Below are 3 T cell receptor beta chains sequenced from a single sample in a study of OX40 agonist ivuxolimab in advanced cancers. The protocol was immunoSEQ multiplex PCR, while the TCRdb copy is restricted to in-frame clones and leaves out a portion. Counted here are fewer than 100,000 clones, 89% occurring once; the ten biggest clones make up roughly 0.2%. Sequencing was performed on CD4+ or CD8+ T cells sorted from blood, taken in a trial of the OX40 agonist ivuxolimab. The receptors derive from an adult with an advanced solid tumor such as melanoma, head and neck, liver or kidney cancer.

This chain connects TRBV7-2 to TRBJ2-1; D ambiguous. This CDR3 spans 13 amino acids. Germline V gives CDR1 SGHTA, CDR2 FQGNSA. With 4 bases removed from V and 6 bases from J, the gap between germline ends came to 10 bases. CDR3 coding DNA: TGTGCCAGCAGCTCCGTAGGAGTCAATGAGCAGTTCTTC. Translation gives CASSSVGVNEQFF.

The chain links TRBV10-3 to TRBJ2-7, with D unclear. Trimming shortened V by 5 bases and J by 0 bases, and 8 bases separated the two germline ends. The CDR3 loop spans 13 amino acids. In germline, CDR1 is ENHRY, CDR2 SYGVKD. DNA of the CDR3: TGTGCCATCAGTCTTGACACCTCCTACGAGCAGTACTTC. Its protein is CAISLDTSYEQYF.

The chain links TRBV2 to TRBJ2-5, with unresolved D. Matching the DNA end better, TRBJ2-7 makes the J call doubtful. The germline V gene encodes CDR1 SNHLY and CDR2 FYNNEI. The CDR3 has 14 residues. CDR3 loop: CASSEESNSYEQYF. The CDR3 nucleotides are TGTGCCAGCAGTGAGGAGTCCAACTCCTACGAGCAGTACTTC.